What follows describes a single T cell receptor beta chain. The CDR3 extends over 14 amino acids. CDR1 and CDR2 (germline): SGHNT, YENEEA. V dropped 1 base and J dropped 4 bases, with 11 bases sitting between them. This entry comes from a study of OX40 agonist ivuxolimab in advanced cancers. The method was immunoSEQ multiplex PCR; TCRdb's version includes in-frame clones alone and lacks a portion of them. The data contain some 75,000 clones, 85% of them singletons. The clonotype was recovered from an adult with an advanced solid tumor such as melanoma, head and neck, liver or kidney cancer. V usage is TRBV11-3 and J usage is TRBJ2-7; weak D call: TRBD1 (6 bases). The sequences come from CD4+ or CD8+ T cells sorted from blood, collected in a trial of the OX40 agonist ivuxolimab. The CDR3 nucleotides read TGTGCCAGCAGCTTAGCGAGAACAGGGTACGAGCAGTACTTC. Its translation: CASSLARTGYEQYF.